This T cell receptor (beta chain) originates from a study of T-cell reconstitution after alpha-beta-depleted transplantation in children. Worth noting for this clonotype: Its antigen is as yet unknown. A much more abundant neighbour one base away suggests this may be a read error.

Unique molecular identifiers tagged the TCRbeta library. TCRdb independently ran MiXCR on the PCR reads; one entry per CDR3 protein. The data hold 600,000 to 800,000 distinct CDR3 sequences, with under 15% observed a single time. Whole-study results and caveats: Newly made T cells mostly supplied T-cell counts and diversity one year after transplant.

From germline, CDR1 is LGHNA and CDR2 YNFKEQ. This CDR3 is 14 amino acids long. The receptor was derived from a girl aged 2-15 years with congenital amegakaryocytic thrombocytopenia, due to receive a stem cell transplant. The sample consisted of PBMCs, taken before TCRalphabeta/CD19-depleted stem cell transplant. This chain uses TRBV4-2 with TRBJ2-7; D remains ambiguous. CDR3 amino acids: CTSSPEMGFYEQYF. Written as DNA, the CDR3 is TGTACCAGCAGCCCCGAGATGGGGTTCTACGAGCAGTACTTC.